One sample yielded the 20 T cell receptor beta chains listed below, sequenced in a study of shared clonotypes between healthy human individuals. CD45RO-negative cells were positively selected for CCR7, leaving out terminally differentiated effector memory CD45RA+ cells. Clones were read by immunoSEQ multiplex PCR, and TCRdb kept only the in-frame ones, dropping some. The sample has approximately 810,000 clones, around 92% seen once. The sample taken for sequencing was naive CD8+ T cells sorted from blood. These TCRs come from a young man in good health.

The chain has TRBV5-1 and TRBJ2-5; D possibly corresponds to TRBD1 (6 bases). V lost 6 bases and J 0 bases, leaving 9 bases between the germline ends. This CDR3 is 13 amino acids long. CDR1 SGHRS and CDR2 YFSETQ come from the germline V gene. In DNA, the CDR3 is TGCGCCAGCACCGGGACAAACCAAGAGACCCAGTACTTC. Translation: CASTGTNQETQYF. Full variable domain (rest looked up from reference TRBV5-1 and TRBJ2-5): KAGVTQTPRYLIKTRGQQVTLSCSPISGHRSVSWYQQTPGQGLQFLFEYFSETQRNKGNFPGRFSGRQFSNSRSEMNVSTLELGDSALYLCASTGTNQETQYFGPGTRLLVL.

This chain joins TRBV7-9 and TRBJ2-7, with D perhaps TRBD2 (5 bases). The V gene lost 5 bases and the J gene lost 2 bases, with 13 bases spanning the gap. The CDR3 is 14 amino acids. The germline gives CDR1 SEHNR, CDR2 FQNEAQ (reference sequence). The chain's CDR3 is CASSRLPDAYEQYF. CDR3 nucleotide sequence: TGTGCCAGCAGCCGACTACCCGACGCCTACGAGCAGTACTTC. Together with reference TRBV7-9 and TRBJ2-7, the CDR3 gives the full variable domain: DTGVSQNPRHKITKRGQNVTFRCDPISEHNRLYWYRQTLGQGPEFLTYFQNEAQLEKSRLLSDRFSAERPKGSFSTLEIQRTEQGDSAMYLCASSRLPDAYEQYFGPGTRLTVT.

Written as DNA, the CDR3 is TGCAGCGTTGTCCCAGGTCGGGGTCCGGTATCCTACGAGCAGTACTTC. Translated, it gives CSVVPGRGPVSYEQYF. The rearrangement uses TRBV29-1 and TRBJ2-7; D might be TRBD2 (5 bases). This CDR3 is built from 16 residues. From germline, CDR1 is SQVTM and CDR2 ANQGSEA. Trimming stripped 4 bases from V and 1 base from J, with 20 bases between.

This rearrangement joins TRBV7-9 to TRBJ2-5; a possible D gene is TRBD1 (6 bases). CDR1 and CDR2 (germline): SEHNR, FQNEAQ (reference sequence). This CDR3 comprises 14 residues. Between the trimmed V and J ends, which lost 4 bases and 4 bases, there was a span of 13 bases. DNA of the CDR3: TGTGCCAGCAGCTCCCGGACAGTCGGAGAGACCCAGTACTTC. It codes for CASSSRTVGETQYF.

The sample holds one count of this clone. The J gene is TRBJ1-1, the V gene TRBV6-1; 8 positions match TRBD1. This CDR3 is built from 14 residues. V was pared by 8 bases and J by 6 bases, with 11 bases of the junction left unmatched. Germline CDR1 MNHNS, CDR2 SASEGT. In DNA form, the CDR3 reads TGTGCCAGCGGAAAGACGGACAGGGCCTCTGAAGCTTTCTTT. It yields the protein CASGKTDRASEAFF.

V is TRBV5-1 and J is TRBJ2-1, with TRBD2 matching 8 bases. The CDR3 runs to 14 residues. Germline CDR1 SGHRS, CDR2 YFSETQ. The V and J ends lost 5 bases and 4 bases, in that order; junction bases with no gene match: 5. DNA of the CDR3: TGCGCCAGCAGACAAGCGGGAGATTACAATGAGCAGTTCTTC. The encoded protein is CASRQAGDYNEQFF.

This clone was observed a single time. This chain connects TRBV2 to TRBJ2-7; 8 nucleotides match TRBD2. The J segment lost 7 bases and the V segment lost 4 bases, leaving 9 bases of the junction unmatched. Germline V CDR1 and CDR2: SNHLY, FYNNEI. CDR3 length: 14 amino acids. As DNA, the CDR3 is TGTGCCAGCAGTGGCGGGAGGTACTCGGGGGAGCAGTACTTC. Translating it yields CASSGGRYSGEQYF.

This chain links TRBV27 with TRBJ2-1, with D perhaps matching TRBD1 (7 bases). CDR3 length equals 14 residues. The germline CDR1 and CDR2 sequences are MNHEY and SMNVEV (reference sequence). The germline V and J ends were trimmed by 6 bases and 1 base, with 10 bases remaining between them. CDR3 loop: CASRSGGSYNEQFF. The CDR3 DNA sequence: TGTGCCAGCAGATCAGGGGGGTCCTACAATGAGCAGTTCTTC.

This clone appeared a single time. J is TRBJ1-1 and V is TRBV5-1, with 8 positions matching TRBD1. CDR1 is SGHRS, CDR2 YFSETQ, per germline. V dropped 8 bases and J dropped 1; count of bases not matched to a gene: 10. The CDR3 extends over 15 amino acids. CDR3 protein: CASPLRDRRNTEAFF. The CDR3 coding sequence is TGCGCCAGTCCACTCCGGGACAGGAGGAACACTGAAGCTTTCTTT.

This clone occurred once. The gene calls are TRBV7-9 and TRBJ2-7, with TRBD1 matching over 8 bases. The ends lost 5 bases at V and 3 bases at J; junction bases unmatched: 15. The germline CDR1 and CDR2 sequences are SEHNR and FQNEAQ (reference sequence). The CDR3 has 17 residues. The CDR3 DNA sequence: TGTGCCAGCAGCCGCAGTGGGACAGGAGCAAAAGACTACGAGCAGTACTTC. Its translation: CASSRSGTGAKDYEQYF.

V is TRBV9 and J is TRBJ2-7; D is unresolved. The CDR3 is 13 amino acids. The V gene's germline CDR1 is SGDLS and CDR2 YYNGEE. The V end lost 4 bases, the J end lost 2 bases, and 10 bases lay between the germline ends. CDR3 sequence: CASSPPTAYEQYF. CDR3 coding DNA: TGTGCCAGCAGCCCCCCCACCGCCTACGAGCAGTACTTC.

V gene TRBV6-5 combines with J gene TRBJ2-5; the match to TRBD2 covers 7 bases. Germline V gene sequence: CDR1 MNHEY, CDR2 SVGAGI. V was clipped by 2 bases and J by 4 bases; unmatched bases: 7. The CDR3 has 15 residues. CDR3 amino acids: CASSYGSGLIETQYF. DNA of the CDR3: TGTGCCAGCAGTTACGGGTCGGGACTAATAGAGACCCAGTACTTC.

Note on this clone: Other DNA sequences from this sample encode an identical CDR3 as well. The V and J genes are TRBV4-1 and TRBJ2-1; D not resolved. V dropped 0 bases and J dropped 4 bases, with 10 bases sitting between them. Germline assignment: CDR1 MGHRA and CDR2 YSYEKL. This CDR3 contains 15 residues. The DNA for the CDR3 is TGCGCCAGCAGCCAAGATCCGTCAAGTTACAATGAGCAGTTCTTC. It codes for CASSQDPSSYNEQFF.

This chain joins TRBV7-6 and TRBJ2-7, with D perhaps TRBD1 or TRBD2 (5 bases each). The CDR3 contains 17 residues. The germline V and J ends were trimmed by 5 bases and 2 bases, with 22 bases remaining between them. CDR1 is SGHVS, CDR2 FNYEAQ, per germline. CDR3 protein: CASSPSAGAPRAYEQYF. CDR3 sequence (DNA): TGTGCCAGCAGCCCCAGCGCCGGGGCTCCCCGGGCCTACGAGCAGTACTTC.

The rearrangement uses TRBV9 and TRBJ2-1, with D uncertain. The CDR3 length is 13 residues. The ends were cut back, 0 bases at V and 10 bases at J, with 11 bases in the middle. Germline V CDR1 and CDR2: SGDLS, YYNGEE. CDR3 sequence: CASSVGRGLEQFF. The CDR3 DNA reads as TGTGCCAGCAGCGTAGGAAGAGGATTGGAGCAGTTCTTC.

CDR3 sequence: CASRPTGDSNQPQHF. CDR3 DNA: TGTGCCAGCAGGCCGACAGGGGATAGCAATCAGCCCCAGCATTTT. The chain couples TRBV28 to TRBJ1-5; TRBD1 matches 8 bases. This CDR3 is 15 amino acids long. V dropped 6 bases and J dropped 0; count of bases not matched to a gene: 4. The germline V gene encodes CDR1 MDHEN and CDR2 SYDVKM. The full variable domain, completed using reference TRBV28 and TRBJ1-5, is DVKVTQSSRYLVKRTGEKVFLECVQDMDHENMFWYRQDPGLGLRLIYFSYDVKMKEKGDIPEGYSVSREKKERFSLILESASTNQTSMYLCASRPTGDSNQPQHFGDGTRLSIL.

This chain joins TRBV2 and TRBJ2-3, with 8 bases lining up with TRBD2. CDR1 and CDR2 from the germline V gene are SNHLY and FYNNEI. This CDR3 has 16 amino acids. V trimming: 4 bases; J trimming: 6 bases; junction bases outside the gene matches: 12. CDR3 sequence (DNA): TGTGCCAGCAGTGGGGCCAGCGGGAGTAATAGGGATACGCAGTATTTT. Its protein is CASSGASGSNRDTQYF.

This sequence joins TRBV4-3 and TRBJ2-3; D is unclear. Looked up from germline, CDR1 is LGHNA and CDR2 is YSLEER. V lost 0 bases and J 3 bases, leaving 13 bases between the germline ends. CDR3 length: 16 amino acids. The CDR3 DNA follows: TGCGCCAGCAGCCAAGATTTACCCTCATCGACAGATACGCAGTATTTT. Residues: CASSQDLPSSTDTQYF.

This clone appeared a single time. The chain recombines TRBV27 with TRBJ1-5; D unclear. CDR1 is MNHEY and CDR2 is SMNVEV in the germline V gene (reference sequence). The CDR3 spans 13 residues. Trimming stripped 3 bases from V and 5 bases from J, with 8 bases between. CDR3 loop: CASSFGHDQPQHF. The CDR3 DNA reads as TGTGCCAGCAGTTTTGGTCATGATCAGCCCCAGCATTTT.

This chain links TRBV10-2 with TRBJ1-4; no reliable D call. This CDR3 has 11 residues. Germline CDR1 WSHSY, CDR2 SAAADI. The V and J ends lost 6 bases and 7 bases respectively, with 6 bases between them. In DNA form, the CDR3 reads TGCGCCAGCAGCTTAGGTGAAAAACTGTTTTTT. Amino acid sequence: CASSLGEKLFF.